This passage covers 19 T cell receptor beta chains from one sample sequenced in a study of tumor-infiltrating lymphocytes in primary liver carcinoma. Extraction of RNA together with DNA used 20-30 mg of unsorted bulk tissue. The researchers produced TCR beta cDNA from roughly 500 ng total RNA with a constant-region primer. Libraries for TCR beta were built through three nested multiplex PCR rounds, which together made up a slightly modified ARM-PCR procedure. It was with TRBV1-TRBV30 forward primers and a C-beta reverse primer that the first two PCR rounds were run, at approximately 10 cycles each. TCRdb used MiXCR to reprocess the multiplex PCR reads, holding one entry per CDR3 protein. The repertoire holds more than 95,000 distinct CDR3 sequences, with 60% to 80% as singletons. The sample was liver tumor tissue from sampling region 3. Subset reported: tumor region T3, left-lateral pole. The receptors here all came from a woman aged 60-75 years with primary liver carcinoma and hepatitis B virus infection.

This clonotype was observed a single time. One end of the junction does not line up with germline, which may come from a read error. V gene TRBV6-5 combines with J gene TRBJ2-1; 10 nucleotides match TRBD1. Germline assignment: CDR1 MNHEY and CDR2 SVGAGI. This CDR3 is 14 amino acids long. In DNA form, the CDR3 reads TGTGCCAGCAAGCAGGACAGGGGGTGGAATGAGCAGCTCTTC. Amino acid sequence: CASKQDRGWNEQLF.

A note on this clonotype: A read error may be the cause here, since a much bigger clone is one base away. The CDR3 here is CASRLRSGRAGDEQLF. As DNA, the CDR3 is TGTGCCAGCAGACTTCGAAGCGGGAGGGCCGGAGATGAGCAGTTGTTC. This rearrangement joins TRBV4-2 to TRBJ2-1, with TRBD2 matching 10 bases. The CDR3 is made up of 16 amino acids. Germline CDR1 is LGHNA and CDR2 is YNFKEQ.

Turning to this clonotype: A much larger clone is a single base away; this may be a read error. V usage is TRBV6-6 and J usage is TRBJ2-7, with D possibly matching TRBD1 (6 bases). Trimming took off 7 bases at V and 6 bases at J, with 16 bases between the two ends. Germline V gene data show CDR1 as MNHNY and CDR2 as SVGAGI (reference sequence). This CDR3 has 13 residues. The CDR3 nucleotides are TGTGCCAGCACGAAAACCGCAGGGGTCGAGCAGTACTTC. Translating gives CASTKTAGVEQYF.

This clonotype has just one count. V gene TRBV11-2 combines with J gene TRBJ2-3; the D is unclear. V lost 7 bases and J lost 1, with 12 bases in between. CDR1 and CDR2 (germline): SGHAT, FQNNGV. This CDR3 contains 14 residues. DNA of the CDR3: TGTGCCAGCAAACCAGAACCGGGCACAGATACGCAGTATTTT. It codes for CASKPEPGTDTQYF.

This chain links TRBV28 with TRBJ2-1, with 8 bases fitting TRBD2. The ends lost 6 bases at V and 10 bases at J; junction bases unmatched: 8. The CDR3 runs 13 residues. Per the germline V gene, CDR1 is MDHEN and CDR2 is SYDVKM. In DNA form, the CDR3 reads TGTGCCAGCAGGACTTCCCGGGAGGGGGAGCAGTTCTTC. This translates into CASRTSREGEQFF.

Note on this clonotype: Lacking the conserved final phenylalanine or tryptophan, this CDR3 likely reflects a read error. The rearrangement links TRBV10-3 to TRBJ2-7; TRBD2 matches 9 bases. The germline V gene has CDR1 ENHRY and CDR2 SYGVKD. The CDR3 consists of 16 residues. With V trimmed by 2 bases and J by 6 bases, 11 bases remained unmatched. The CDR3 sequence: CAISEGGSGSPIEQYS. The DNA for the CDR3 is TGTGCCATCAGTGAGGGAGGTAGCGGGAGTCCGATCGAGCAGTACTCC.

A few counts support this clonotype. The chain recombines TRBV20-1 with TRBJ2-7; D is ambiguous. Germline loops: CDR1 DFQATT, CDR2 SNEGSKA (reference sequence). The CDR3 loop spans 14 amino acids. V gave up 5 bases and J gave up 6 bases, with 20 bases separating them. For the CDR3, the DNA is TGCAGTGCTTCCCCGGGTGCCTTAGGGCTCGAGCAGTACTTC. The encoded protein is CSASPGALGLEQYF.

This clonotype showed up many times. The chain carries TRBV7-9 and TRBJ2-7; unclear D gene. Germline CDR1 reads SEHNR; CDR2 reads FQNEAQ (reference sequence). The CDR3 contains 11 residues. Trimming took 2 bases from V and 5 from J, leaving 4 bases between them. The CDR3 DNA follows: TGTGCCAGCAGCTTACAGGACGAGCAGTACTTC. Its translation is CASSLQDEQYF.

A remark on this clonotype: A much larger clone is a single base away; this may be a read error. The V and J genes are TRBV5-1 and TRBJ2-7; D unclear. Germline V gene lookup returns CDR1 SGHRS and CDR2 YFSETQ. V lost 6 bases and J 0 bases, leaving 10 bases between the germline ends. The CDR3 is 13 residues long. The CDR3 sequence is CASNPTSSYEQYF. The CDR3 DNA reads as TGCGCCAGCAACCCGACGAGCTCCTACGAGCAGTACTTC.

As regards this clonotype: The CDR3 carries no conserved terminal phenylalanine or tryptophan, so it likely arises from a read error. The chain is built from TRBV6-6 and TRBJ1-5, with a possible D match to TRBD1 (5 bases). CDR1 and CDR2 (germline): MNHNY, SVGAGI (reference sequence). The CDR3 totals 13 residues. CDR3: CTSSYWGGQPQHS. CDR3 nucleotide sequence: TGTACCAGCAGTTACTGGGGGGGTCAGCCCCAGCATTCT.

The rearrangement joins TRBV21-1 to TRBJ1-5; TRBD1 is the table's D call and was not checked against the DNA. TRBV21-1 is a known pseudogene. This CDR3 contains 16 residues. The DNA of the CDR3 is TGTGCCAGCAGCCCCCGGGACAGGGCCGGAGGGCGGCCCCAGCATTTT. It codes for CASSPRDRAGGRPQHF.

The rearrangement links TRBV7-9 to TRBJ2-2; TRBD2 matches 12 bases. CDR1 and CDR2 from the germline V gene are SEHNR and FQNEAQ (reference sequence). The V gene end was trimmed by 5 bases and the J gene end by 3 bases; junction bases not matched to a gene: 1. CDR3 length equals 15 residues. The CDR3 nucleotides read TGTGCCAGCAGCCGACTAGCGGGAGACACCGGGGAGCTGTTTTTT. It encodes CASSRLAGDTGELFF.

This clonotype was counted between two and nine times. The V call is TRBV28, the J call TRBJ2-7; 9 positions match TRBD1. CDR1 and CDR2 from the germline V gene are MDHEN and SYDVKM. The CDR3 consists of 15 residues. Losses at the gene ends were 5 bases for V and 5 bases for J; bases not matched to a gene: 10. The CDR3 DNA is TGTGCCAGCAGTCCACGGGACAGGGTGGCCCACGAGCAGTACTTC. It translates to CASSPRDRVAHEQYF.

The sample holds one count of this clonotype. The conserved closing phenylalanine or tryptophan is absent in this CDR3, likely reflecting a read error. The V call is TRBV29-1, the J call TRBJ1-2; D remains unclear. Germline CDR1 and CDR2: SQVTM and ANQGSEA. CDR3 length: 13 residues. The CDR3 is CSVEAGINYGYTL. CDR3 in DNA: TGCAGCGTGGAAGCGGGGATTAACTACGGCTACACCCTC.

V usage is TRBV24-1 and J usage is TRBJ2-5; D unresolved. Germline lookup yields CDR1 KGHDR and CDR2 SFDVKD. Trimming stripped 4 bases from V and 2 bases from J, with 13 bases between. This CDR3 is 15 amino acids long. The CDR3 DNA sequence: TGTGCCACCAGTGACCTGAGCACAGATCAAGAGACCCAGTACTTC. Its protein is CATSDLSTDQETQYF.

The table lists this clonotype with a few counts. A much larger clone lies one base from this, so it may be a read error. This chain connects TRBV29-1 to TRBJ2-1; a weak D match, TRBD2 (6 bases). The germline V gene has CDR1 SQVTM and CDR2 ANQGSEA. This CDR3 comprises 14 residues. V lost 7 bases to trimming and J lost 6 bases, with 19 bases between them. The DNA for the CDR3 is TGCAGCGCTGGAGGGCCGAGGGGAGTCAATGAGCAGTTCTTC. It translates to CSAGGPRGVNEQFF.

Concerning this clonotype itself: A clone one base away is much larger, so this may be a read error. Since no conserved phenylalanine or tryptophan closes the CDR3, a read error is the likely cause. Written as DNA, the CDR3 is TGCGCCAGCAGCTTGAATCCGGGGCTGTCCTACGAGCAGTACCTC. It encodes CASSLNPGLSYEQYL. The chain links TRBV5-1 to TRBJ2-7; D could derive from TRBD1 or TRBD2 (5 bases each). Trimming shortened V by 1 base and J by 1 base, and 12 bases separated the two germline ends. Germline CDR1 is SGHRS and CDR2 is YFSETQ. The CDR3 has 15 amino acids.

At least ten counts were recorded for this clonotype. This chain links TRBV6-6 with TRBJ1-4; no clear D. Germline V gene lookup returns CDR1 MNHNY and CDR2 SVGAGI (reference sequence). The ends were cut back, 0 bases at V and 10 bases at J, with 6 bases in the middle. The CDR3 runs 12 residues. CDR3 nucleotide sequence: TGTGCCAGCAGTTACTCGGGCGGAAAACTGTTTTTT. It translates to CASSYSGGKLFF.

This clonotype was counted a single time. This chain joins TRBV6-5 and TRBJ2-1; D may be TRBD2 (6 bases). V was shortened by 5 bases and J by 9 bases, with 17 bases between the two germline ends. Looked up from germline, CDR1 is MNHEY and CDR2 is SVGAGI. The CDR3 sequence is 14 residues long. CDR3 DNA: TGTGCCAGCAGTCCGGGACTCTCTAGGTTTGAGCAGTTCTTC. This translates into CASSPGLSRFEQFF.